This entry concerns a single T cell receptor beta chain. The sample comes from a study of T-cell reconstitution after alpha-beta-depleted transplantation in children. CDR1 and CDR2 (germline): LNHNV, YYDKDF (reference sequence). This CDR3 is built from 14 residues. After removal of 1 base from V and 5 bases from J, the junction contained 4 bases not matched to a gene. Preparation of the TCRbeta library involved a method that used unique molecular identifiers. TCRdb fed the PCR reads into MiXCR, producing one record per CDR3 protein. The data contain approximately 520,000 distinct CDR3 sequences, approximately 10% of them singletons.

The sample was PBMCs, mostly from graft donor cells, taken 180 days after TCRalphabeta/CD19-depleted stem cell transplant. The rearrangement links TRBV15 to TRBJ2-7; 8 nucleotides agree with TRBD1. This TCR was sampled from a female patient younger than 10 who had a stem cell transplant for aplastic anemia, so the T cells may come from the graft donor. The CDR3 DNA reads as TGTGCCACCAGCAGAGGGACAGGGAAAAACGAGCAGTACTTC. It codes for CATSRGTGKNEQYF.